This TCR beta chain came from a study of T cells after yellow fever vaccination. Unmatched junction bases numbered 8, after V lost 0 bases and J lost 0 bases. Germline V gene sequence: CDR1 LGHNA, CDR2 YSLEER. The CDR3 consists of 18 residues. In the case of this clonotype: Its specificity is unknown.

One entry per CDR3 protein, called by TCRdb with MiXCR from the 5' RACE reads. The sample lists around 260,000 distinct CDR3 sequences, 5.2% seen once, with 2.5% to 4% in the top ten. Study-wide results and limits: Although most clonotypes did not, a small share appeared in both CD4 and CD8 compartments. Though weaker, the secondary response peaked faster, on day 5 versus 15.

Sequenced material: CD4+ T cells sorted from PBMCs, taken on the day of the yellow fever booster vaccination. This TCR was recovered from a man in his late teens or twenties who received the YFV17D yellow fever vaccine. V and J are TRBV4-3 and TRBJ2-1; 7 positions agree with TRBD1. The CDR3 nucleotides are TGCGCCAGCAGCCAAGAAGGGGGCTTCTCGAGCTCCTACAATGAGCAGTTCTTC. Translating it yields CASSQEGGFSSSYNEQFF.